Presented here are 19 T cell receptor beta chains from one specimen sequenced in a study of T cell changes during pregnancy in multiple sclerosis. This table comes from immunoSEQ multiplex PCR, and its TCRdb copy is limited to in-frame clones, with some not included. Here the sample spans about 50,000 clones, over 90% being singletons. The sequenced sample was CD4+ T cells from peripheral blood mononuclear cells, obtained in the second trimester of pregnancy. Receptors were obtained from a female donor with multiple sclerosis, enrolled in a pregnancy study.

The chain carries TRBV30 and TRBJ1-2; D might be TRBD1 (5 bases). The ends were cut back, 0 bases at V and 2 bases at J, with 10 bases in the middle. The CDR3 is 14 amino acids. CDR1 is GTSNPN, CDR2 SVGIG, per germline (reference sequence). CDR3 protein: CAWSVWQGNYGYTF. The CDR3, as DNA: TGTGCCTGGAGTGTTTGGCAGGGCAACTATGGCTACACCTTC.

The rearrangement joins TRBV27 to TRBJ2-1; 15 bases match TRBD2. CDR1 and CDR2 (germline): MNHEY, SMNVEV (reference sequence). The ends lost 10 bases at V and 9 bases at J; junction bases unmatched: 10. The CDR3 contains 15 residues. The CDR3 loop is CATNGLAGGHGEQFF. DNA of the CDR3: TGTGCCACCAACGGACTAGCGGGGGGGCATGGTGAGCAGTTCTTC.

The chain links TRBV2 to TRBJ1-1, with 10 bases fitting TRBD1. The CDR3 loop spans 13 amino acids. Germline lookup yields CDR1 SNHLY and CDR2 FYNNEI. The trim removed 9 bases at V and 5 bases at J, leaving 6 bases unmatched. CDR3 coding DNA: TGTGCCAGAGACAGGGGGCTAAGGACTGAAGCTTTCTTT. This codes for CARDRGLRTEAFF.

The rearrangement uses TRBV9 and TRBJ2-1; 10 nucleotides align to TRBD2. Trimming took 4 bases from V and 6 from J; bases not matched to a gene: 7. Germline V gives CDR1 SGDLS, CDR2 YYNGEE. This CDR3 is 15 amino acids long. The CDR3 region has the DNA TGTGCCAGCAGCTCAATAGCGGGGGGACTCAATGAGCAGTTCTTC. Amino acids: CASSSIAGGLNEQFF.

V usage is TRBV10-3 and J usage is TRBJ2-1; possible D gene TRBD1, 6 bases. This CDR3 spans 16 amino acids. Trimming took off 0 bases at V and 4 bases at J, with 13 bases between the two ends. Germline CDR1 reads ENHRY; CDR2 reads SYGVKD. Here the CDR3 reads CAISESGAPRYNEQFF. The CDR3 DNA sequence: TGTGCCATCAGTGAGTCGGGGGCCCCCCGATACAATGAGCAGTTCTTC.

V and J are TRBV5-1 and TRBJ2-1; D gene uncertain. CDR1 SGHRS and CDR2 YFSETQ come from the germline V gene. This CDR3 has 17 amino acids. V shed 0 bases and J shed 3 bases, with 16 bases lying between them. This chain's CDR3 is CASSLDPPLVNYNEQFF. CDR3 nucleotide sequence: TGCGCCAGCAGCTTGGACCCTCCTCTAGTAAACTACAATGAGCAGTTCTTC.

The gene calls are TRBV18 and TRBJ2-5, with D possibly matching TRBD1 (5 bases). Germline CDR1 is KGHSH and CDR2 is LQKENI. V shed 1 base and J shed 2 bases, with 8 bases lying between them. This CDR3 has 14 amino acids. DNA for the CDR3: TGTGCCAGCTCACCACAGACAGCTCAAGAGACCCAGTACTTC. Protein sequence: CASSPQTAQETQYF. The full variable domain, completed using reference TRBV18 and TRBJ2-5, is NAGVMQNPRHLVRRRGQEARLRCSPMKGHSHVYWYRQLPEEGLKFMVYLQKENIIDESGMPKERFSAEFPKEGPSILRIQQVVRGDSAAYFCASSPQTAQETQYFGPGTRLLVL.

This rearrangement joins TRBV11-2 to TRBJ2-5; possibly TRBD1 for D (5 bases). The V end was cut by 2 bases, the J end by 6 bases, with 13 bases between. The germline V gene encodes CDR1 SGHAT and CDR2 FQNNGV. The CDR3 runs 14 residues. The CDR3 nucleotides read TGTGCCAGCAGCTTATCTGGGGCTAGTAAGACCCAGTACTTC. Its translation is CASSLSGASKTQYF. The variable domain in full, with the rest retrieved from reference TRBV11-2 and TRBJ2-5, is EAGVAQSPRYKIIEKRQSVAFWCNPISGHATLYWYQQILGQGPKLLIQFQNNGVVDDSQLPKDRFSAERLKGVDSTLKIQPAKLEDSAVYLCASSLSGASKTQYFGPGTRLLVL.

J is TRBJ2-1 and V is TRBV18, with 7 bases that match TRBD1. Germline V gives CDR1 KGHSH, CDR2 LQKENI. This CDR3 spans 14 amino acids. The ends lost 6 bases at V and 6 bases at J; junction bases unmatched: 8. Here the CDR3 reads CASSPQGVGNEQFF. CDR3 DNA: TGTGCCAGCTCGCCGCAGGGGGTTGGCAATGAGCAGTTCTTC.

The chain has TRBV30 and TRBJ1-5, with a weak D call TRBD1 (5 bases). The germline gives CDR1 GTSNPN, CDR2 SVGIG (reference sequence). This CDR3 is built from 13 residues. V was clipped by 3 bases and J by 6 bases, with 12 bases between them. CDR3 DNA sequence: TGTGCCTGGAGCGCCGGGGGGACTCAGCCCCAGCATTTT. It encodes CAWSAGGTQPQHF.

A remark on this clone: Other DNA sequences within the sample encode an identical CDR3. This sequence joins TRBV5-1 and TRBJ1-6; D is uncertain. With 4 bases removed from V and 0 bases from J, the gap between germline ends came to 8 bases. This CDR3 contains 15 residues. Looked up from germline, CDR1 is SGHRS and CDR2 is YFSETQ. CDR3 protein: CASSPGGSYNSPLHF. The CDR3 nucleotides are TGCGCCAGCAGCCCTGGAGGCTCCTATAATTCACCCCTCCACTTT.

The rearrangement joins TRBV2 to TRBJ2-1; unclear D gene. V lost 7 bases and J 1 base, leaving 14 bases between the germline ends. Germline V lookup: CDR1 SNHLY, CDR2 FYNNEI. This CDR3 contains 15 residues. CDR3 sequence reads: CASTPLGSSYNEQFF. Written as DNA, the CDR3 is TGTGCCAGCACCCCTTTGGGCAGTTCCTACAATGAGCAGTTCTTC. Complete variable domain (other parts from reference TRBV2 and TRBJ2-1): EPEVTQTPSHQVTQMGQEVILRCVPISNHLYFYWYRQILGQKVEFLVSFYNNEISEKSEIFDDQFSVERPDGSNFTLKIRSTKLEDSAMYFCASTPLGSSYNEQFFGPGTRLTVL.

The CDR3 nucleotides read TGTGCCAGCTCACCGGCCCCACGAGGCCCCTCTGGAAACACCATATATTTT. This codes for CASSPAPRGPSGNTIYF. J is TRBJ1-3 and V is TRBV18; D gene ambiguous. The CDR3 is 17 amino acids. Germline CDR1 and CDR2: KGHSH and LQKENI. Trimming pared 3 bases from V and 0 bases from J, leaving 15 bases between.

V is TRBV4-1 and J is TRBJ2-1; 8 bases agree with TRBD2. The germline V gene encodes CDR1 MGHRA and CDR2 YSYEKL. Trimming took 0 bases from V and 3 from J; bases not matched to a gene: 4. The CDR3 contains 16 residues. CDR3 sequence (DNA): TGCGCCAGCAGCCAAGAACCGGGACTAGGCTACAATGAGCAGTTCTTC. This gives the protein CASSQEPGLGYNEQFF.

The chain recombines TRBV9 with TRBJ2-1; no definite D call. Germline V gene data show CDR1 as SGDLS and CDR2 as YYNGEE. CDR3 length: 15 residues. V was shortened by 0 bases and J by 8 bases, with 15 bases between the two germline ends. CDR3 DNA: TGTGCCAGCAGCGTAGATGGGTGGGCCGTCGATGAGCAGTTCTTC. Amino acid sequence: CASSVDGWAVDEQFF. Variable domain in full (rest from reference TRBV9 and TRBJ2-1): DSGVTQTPKHLITATGQRVTLRCSPRSGDLSVYWYQQSLDQGLQFLIQYYNGEERAKGNILERFSAQQFPDLHSELNLSSLELGDSALYFCASSVDGWAVDEQFFGPGTRLTVL.

The V call is TRBV5-1, the J call TRBJ2-3, with TRBD1 matching 8 bases. The V segment lost 4 bases and the J segment 1 base; nucleotides outside the gene matches: 2. The CDR3 contains 14 residues. The germline CDR1 and CDR2 sequences are SGHRS and YFSETQ. The CDR3 sequence is CASSTGGGTDTQYF. As DNA, the CDR3 is TGCGCCAGCAGCACAGGGGGAGGCACAGATACGCAGTATTTT. Based on the CDR3 plus reference TRBV5-1 and TRBJ2-3, the full variable domain is KAGVTQTPRYLIKTRGQQVTLSCSPISGHRSVSWYQQTPGQGLQFLFEYFSETQRNKGNFPGRFSGRQFSNSRSEMNVSTLELGDSALYLCASSTGGGTDTQYFGPGTRLTVL.

The chain combines TRBV5-6 with TRBJ2-7, with D possibly matching TRBD1 (6 bases). Germline lookup yields CDR1 SGHDT and CDR2 YYEEEE. With 1 base removed from V and 6 bases from J, the gap between germline ends came to 11 bases. This CDR3 has 13 residues. The CDR3 DNA sequence: TGTGCCAGCAGCTTGACAGGGACGAGCGAGCAGTACTTC. This translates into CASSLTGTSEQYF.

CDR3 loop: CASSQVVTSGTGELFF. CDR3 sequence (DNA): TGTGCCAGCAGCCAAGTCGTTACATCAGGCACCGGGGAGCTGTTTTTT. The chain couples TRBV4-2 to TRBJ2-2; D is uncertain. The CDR3 contains 16 residues. V was cut by 1 base and J by 4 bases, with 13 bases left in between. Germline-derived CDR1 and CDR2 are LGHNA and YNFKEQ.

CDR3 region: CASTSGGETQYF. The CDR3 bases are TGTGCCAGCACTTCCGGCGGAGAGACCCAGTACTTC. The genes are TRBV11-2 and TRBJ2-5, with D hard to call. The CDR3 is made up of 12 amino acids. The germline V and J ends were trimmed by 7 bases and 4 bases, with 10 bases remaining between them. CDR1 is SGHAT, CDR2 FQNNGV, per germline.